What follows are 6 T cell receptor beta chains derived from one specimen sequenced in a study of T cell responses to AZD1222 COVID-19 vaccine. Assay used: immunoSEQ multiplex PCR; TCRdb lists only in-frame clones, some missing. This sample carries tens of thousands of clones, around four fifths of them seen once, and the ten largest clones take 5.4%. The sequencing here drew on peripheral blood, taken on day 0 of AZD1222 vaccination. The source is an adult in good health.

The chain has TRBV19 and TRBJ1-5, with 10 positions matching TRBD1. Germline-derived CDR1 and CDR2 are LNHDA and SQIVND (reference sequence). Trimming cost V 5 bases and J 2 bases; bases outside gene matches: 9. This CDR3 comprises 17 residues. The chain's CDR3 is CASSFYSGQGGNQPQHF. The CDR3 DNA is TGTGCCAGTAGTTTCTATTCAGGACAGGGGGGCAATCAGCCCCAGCATTTT.

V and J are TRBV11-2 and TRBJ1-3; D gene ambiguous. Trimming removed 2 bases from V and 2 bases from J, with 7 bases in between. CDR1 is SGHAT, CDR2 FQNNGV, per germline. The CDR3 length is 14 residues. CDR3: CASSLRGAGNTIYF. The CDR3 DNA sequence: TGTGCCAGCAGCTTACGGGGAGCTGGAAACACCATATATTTT.

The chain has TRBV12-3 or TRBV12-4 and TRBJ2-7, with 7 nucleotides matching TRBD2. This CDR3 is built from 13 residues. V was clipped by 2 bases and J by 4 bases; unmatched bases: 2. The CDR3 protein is CASSLTGGYEQYF. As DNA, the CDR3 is TGTGCCAGCAGTTTAACCGGGGGGTACGAGCAGTACTTC.

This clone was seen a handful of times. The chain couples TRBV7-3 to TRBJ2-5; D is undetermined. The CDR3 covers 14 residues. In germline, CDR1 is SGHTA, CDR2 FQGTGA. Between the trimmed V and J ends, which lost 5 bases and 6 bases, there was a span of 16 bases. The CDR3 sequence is CASSPQVTVQTQYF. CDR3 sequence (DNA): TGTGCCAGCAGCCCTCAAGTTACCGTACAGACCCAGTACTTC.

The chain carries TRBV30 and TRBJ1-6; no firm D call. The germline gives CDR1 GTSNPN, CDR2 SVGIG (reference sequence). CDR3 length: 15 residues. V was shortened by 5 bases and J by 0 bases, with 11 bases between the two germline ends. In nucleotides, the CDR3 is TGTGCCTGGGATACGGACCGCTCCTATAATTCACCCCTCCACTTT. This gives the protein CAWDTDRSYNSPLHF.

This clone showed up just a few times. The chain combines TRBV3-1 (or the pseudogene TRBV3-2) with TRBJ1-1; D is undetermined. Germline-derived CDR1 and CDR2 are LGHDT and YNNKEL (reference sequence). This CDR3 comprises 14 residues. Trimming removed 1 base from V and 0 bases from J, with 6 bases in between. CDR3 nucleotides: TGTGCCAGCAGCCAAGTTTTTTTGAACACTGAAGCTTTCTTT. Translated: CASSQVFLNTEAFF.